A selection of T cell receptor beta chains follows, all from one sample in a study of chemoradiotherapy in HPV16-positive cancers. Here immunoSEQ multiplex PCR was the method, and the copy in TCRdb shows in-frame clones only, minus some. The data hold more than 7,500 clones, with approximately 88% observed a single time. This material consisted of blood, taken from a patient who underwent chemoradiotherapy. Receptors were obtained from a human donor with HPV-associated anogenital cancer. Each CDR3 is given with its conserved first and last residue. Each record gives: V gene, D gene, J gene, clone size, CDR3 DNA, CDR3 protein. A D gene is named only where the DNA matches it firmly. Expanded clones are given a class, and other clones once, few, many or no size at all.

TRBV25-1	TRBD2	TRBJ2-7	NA	TGTGCCAGCAGTGAAAGGCGGGGGGCATCTGAAGAGCAGTACTTC	CASSERRGASEEQYF
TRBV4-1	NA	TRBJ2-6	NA	TGCGCCAGCAGCCAAGGCGACGGGGCCGCATTCTCTGGGGCCAACGTCCTGACTTTC	CASSQGDGAAFSGANVLTF
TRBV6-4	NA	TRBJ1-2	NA	TGTGCCAGCAGTCCAGAGTCAGGGTATGGCTACACCTTC	CASSPESGYGYTF
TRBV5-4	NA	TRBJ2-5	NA	TGTGCCAGCAGCTTCAGGGGATCTCTACAAGAGACCCAGTACTTC	CASSFRGSLQETQYF
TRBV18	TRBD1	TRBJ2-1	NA	TGTGCCAGCTCACCTTCCGGGACAGGGGGCAATGAGCAGTTCTTC	CASSPSGTGGNEQFF
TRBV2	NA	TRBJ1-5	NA	TGTGCCAGCAGTGAATTGGGGGGAGCGAGTCAGCCCCAGCATTTT	CASSELGGASQPQHF
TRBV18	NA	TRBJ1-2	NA	TGTGCCAGCTCACCACCGGGGACACCAGACAACTATGGCTACACCTTC	CASSPPGTPDNYGYTF
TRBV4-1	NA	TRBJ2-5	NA	TGCGCCAGCAGCCAAAATCCGAGGCTTCCGAGAGACCAAGAGACCCAGTACTTC	CASSQNPRLPRDQETQYF
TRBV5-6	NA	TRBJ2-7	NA	TGTGCCAGCAGCTTGGATCAGGGCGGCCGGGTAAGCTCCTACGAGCAGTACTTC	CASSLDQGGRVSSYEQYF
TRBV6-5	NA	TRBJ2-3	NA	TGTGCCAGCACAACGGGCGGGCCCACAGATACGCAGTATTTT	CASTTGGPTDTQYF
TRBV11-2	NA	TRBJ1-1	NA	TGTGCCAGCAGCTTAGATGGGGGGCGCAGTGAAGCTTTCTTT	CASSLDGGRSEAFF
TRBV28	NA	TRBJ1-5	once	TGTGCCAGCAGTCCACAGCTAAATCAGCCCCAGCATTTT	CASSPQLNQPQHF
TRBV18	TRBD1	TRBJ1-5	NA	TGTGCCAGCTCAGCGCAGGGGGTAACGGATCAGCCCCAGCATTTT	CASSAQGVTDQPQHF
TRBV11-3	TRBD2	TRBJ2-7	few	TGTGCCAGCAGATATCCGGGACTAGCGGGATCCGAGCAGTACTTC	CASRYPGLAGSEQYF
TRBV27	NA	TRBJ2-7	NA	TGTGCCAGCAGCCCCAGCGGAGGCCCCTACGAGCAGTACTTC	CASSPSGGPYEQYF